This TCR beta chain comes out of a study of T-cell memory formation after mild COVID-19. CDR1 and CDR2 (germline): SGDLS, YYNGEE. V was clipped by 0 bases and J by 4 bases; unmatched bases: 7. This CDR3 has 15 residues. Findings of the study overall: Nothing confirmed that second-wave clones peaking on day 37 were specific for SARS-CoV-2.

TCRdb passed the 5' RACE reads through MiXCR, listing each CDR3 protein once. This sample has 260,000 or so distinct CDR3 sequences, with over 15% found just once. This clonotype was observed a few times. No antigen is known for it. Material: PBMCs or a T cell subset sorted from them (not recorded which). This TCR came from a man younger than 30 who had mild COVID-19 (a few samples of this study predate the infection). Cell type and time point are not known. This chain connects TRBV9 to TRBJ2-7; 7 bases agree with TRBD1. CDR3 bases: TGTGCCAGCAGCGTAGGGGCAGCAGGGGGTTACGAGCAGTACTTC. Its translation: CASSVGAAGGYEQYF.